The rows below give T cell receptor beta chains drawn from one sample of a study of radiation and T cells in renal cell carcinoma. Measured with immunoSEQ multiplex PCR; TCRdb has only the in-frame clones, and not every one. This sample has about 140,000 clones, with 83% found just once. This specimen consisted of blood, obtained from a patient whose treatment included radiotherapy and nephrectomy. These receptors were obtained from a woman aged 45-59 years with renal cell carcinoma. The CDR3 runs from the conserved cysteine through the conserved F or W. The D gene is left open where the match is weak. The size of a clone is reported for some rows only, either as once, few or many, or as a class for expanded clones.

D gene,clone size,V gene,J gene,CDR3 DNA,CDR3 protein
TRBD1,.,TRBV7-9,TRBJ2-7,TGTGCCAGCAGCCTGCTCGGACAGGGTCGCTACGAGCAGTACTTC,CASSLLGQGRYEQYF
.,.,TRBV28,TRBJ2-5,TGTGCCAGCAGTTTATCGTACCAAGAGACCCAGTACTTC,CASSLSYQETQYF
TRBD1,.,TRBV9,TRBJ2-7,TGTGCCAGCAGCGCGGGACAGGGGACCTACGAGCAGTACTTC,CASSAGQGTYEQYF
.,few,TRBV14,TRBJ1-4,TGTGCCAGGAGGAGTCGGTGGAATGAAAAACTGTTTTTT,CARRSRWNEKLFF
.,.,TRBV2,TRBJ1-1,TGTGCCAGCAGTGTGAGGCGCGTCGGGGCTTTCTTT,CASSVRRVGAFF
TRBD1,.,TRBV10-1,TRBJ1-2,TGCGCCAGCAGCGGAGGGACAGGGGCTGGCTACACCTTC,CASSGGTGAGYTF
.,.,TRBV28,TRBJ2-1,TGTGCCAGCACGGGCGTTTTGAATAATGAGCAGTTCTTC,CASTGVLNNEQFF
.,.,TRBV4-3,TRBJ1-5,TGCGCCAGCAGCCAAACGAACGGTCCTAATCAGCCCCAGCATTTT,CASSQTNGPNQPQHF
.,.,TRBV5-1,TRBJ1-1,TGCGCCAGCAGCACCTCGATGGGGGCTGAAGCTTTCTTT,CASSTSMGAEAFF
TRBD2,once,TRBV6-5,TRBJ2-7,TGTGCCAGCAGACAAATAGCGGGAGGCTCCTACGAGCAGTACTTC,CASRQIAGGSYEQYF
TRBD2,.,TRBV19,TRBJ2-2,TGTGCCAGTAACCGGGACTATAACACCGGGGAGCTGTTTTTT,CASNRDYNTGELFF
.,.,TRBV4-2,TRBJ2-5,TGTGCCAGCAGCCAATTGGGGCAAGAGACCCAGTACTTC,CASSQLGQETQYF
.,.,TRBV9,TRBJ1-2,TGTGCCAGCAGCGTGCAGCCAGGGGACCCGATAGGCTACACCTTC,CASSVQPGDPIGYTF
.,.,TRBV18,TRBJ2-3,TGTGCCAGCTCACCACAAGGTGATGACACGCAGTATTTT,CASSPQGDDTQYF
TRBD1,.,TRBV28,TRBJ1-2,TGTGCCAGCAGTCCACAGGGGAGTAGGGCTAACTATGGCTACACCTTC,CASSPQGSRANYGYTF
TRBD1,.,TRBV6-1,TRBJ1-5,TGTGCCACCCACTCGGGTGGGACAGGGGTTCAGCCCCAGCATTTT,CATHSGGTGVQPQHF
TRBD1,.,TRBV11-2,TRBJ2-5,TGTGCCAGCAGCTTAGCAGGGGAGACAGGGGCCGAGACCCAGTACTTC,CASSLAGETGAETQYF
.,.,TRBV11-3,TRBJ2-2,TGTGCCAGCAGCTTAGGACGACAGTACACCGGGGAGCTGTTTTTT,CASSLGRQYTGELFF
TRBD1,.,TRBV5-6,TRBJ2-2,TGTGCCACTCAGACAGGGGTGAACACCGGGGAGCTGTTTTTT,CATQTGVNTGELFF
.,.,TRBV10-2,TRBJ1-5,TGCGCCAGCAGTTTGGTGAATCAGCCCCAGCATTTT,CASSLVNQPQHF
TRBD2,.,TRBV5-1,TRBJ2-3,TGCGCCAGCAGCTTGGGGTCTAGCGGGAACACAGATACGCAGTATTTT,CASSLGSSGNTDTQYF
.,many,TRBV19,TRBJ2-7,TGTGCCAGTAGTATAGGGCACATACACTACGAGCAGTACTTC,CASSIGHIHYEQYF
.,.,TRBV29-1,TRBJ2-3,TGCAGCGTGAATCCCGGGGGAGATACGCAGTATTTT,CSVNPGGDTQYF
TRBD2,once,TRBV15,TRBJ2-7,TGTGCCACCAGCAGCGGACCGGGACTAAACTACGAGCAGTACTTC,CATSSGPGLNYEQYF
TRBD1,.,TRBV25-1,TRBJ2-7,TGTGCCAGCAAGGGACAGGGGGCGACCGAGCAGTACTTC,CASKGQGATEQYF
TRBD1,.,TRBV6-1,TRBJ2-2,TGTGCCGCTCCGAGGTGGGACAGACACACCGGGGAGCTGTTTTTT,CAAPRWDRHTGELFF
TRBD1,.,TRBV5-1,TRBJ1-2,TGCGCCAGCAGCTTGGTTGGACAGGGGGCTTCTGGCTACACCTTC,CASSLVGQGASGYTF
.,few,TRBV15,TRBJ1-1,TGTGCCACCAGCAGAGATGTCTTAGCGAACACTGAAGCTTTCTTT,CATSRDVLANTEAFF
TRBD2,.,TRBV19,TRBJ2-5,TGTGCCAGTAGTATGGGGAGGAGACTAGCGGGACTCCAAGAGACCCAGTACTTC,CASSMGRRLAGLQETQYF
.,.,TRBV5-1,TRBJ2-7,TGCGCCAGCAGCTTGATAGGGGCGACCTACGAGCAGTACTTC,CASSLIGATYEQYF
TRBD1,.,TRBV29-1,TRBJ1-2,TGCAGCGCCAGGGACAGGGCTAACTATGGCTACACCTTC,CSARDRANYGYTF
.,once,TRBV5-4,TRBJ2-7,TGTGCCAGCAGCTCTGACCGGGCCCTCCCCTCCTACGAGCAGTACTTC,CASSSDRALPSYEQYF
.,.,TRBV28,TRBJ2-2,TGTGCCAGCAGTTTAGGGATCCTAGCCGGCGGGGAGCTGTTTTTT,CASSLGILAGGELFF
.,once,TRBV6-5,TRBJ2-2,TGTGCCAGCAGGGCAGGACCGGAGGGGGAGCTGTTTTTT,CASRAGPEGELFF
.,few,TRBV28,TRBJ2-2,TGTGCCAGCAGCCCCACCACCGGGGAGCTGTTTTTT,CASSPTTGELFF
.,.,TRBV7-2,TRBJ1-4,TGTGCCAGCAGCCCCGGGGTGGGCGGTAGAGGAGAAAAACTGTTTTTT,CASSPGVGGRGEKLFF
.,.,TRBV5-6,TRBJ2-7,TGTGCCAGCAGCTTAGACGGACGGAACCGATTCTACGAGCAGTACTTC,CASSLDGRNRFYEQYF
.,once,TRBV6-1,TRBJ2-7,TGTGCCAGCAGTGAATCAGGGACCCCCTACGAGCAGTACTTC,CASSESGTPYEQYF
.,.,TRBV10-3,TRBJ1-2,TGTGCCATCAGTGAGTCGGTGGGTACTACCTATGGCTACACCTTC,CAISESVGTTYGYTF
.,.,TRBV5-6,TRBJ2-7,TGTGCCAGCAGCCGGATGGATCAAGTAAGACTGACAACCTACGAGCAGTACTTC,CASSRMDQVRLTTYEQYF
.,.,TRBV29-1,TRBJ2-2,TGCAGCGTTGAGGTCAGGAACACCGGGGAGCTGTTTTTT,CSVEVRNTGELFF